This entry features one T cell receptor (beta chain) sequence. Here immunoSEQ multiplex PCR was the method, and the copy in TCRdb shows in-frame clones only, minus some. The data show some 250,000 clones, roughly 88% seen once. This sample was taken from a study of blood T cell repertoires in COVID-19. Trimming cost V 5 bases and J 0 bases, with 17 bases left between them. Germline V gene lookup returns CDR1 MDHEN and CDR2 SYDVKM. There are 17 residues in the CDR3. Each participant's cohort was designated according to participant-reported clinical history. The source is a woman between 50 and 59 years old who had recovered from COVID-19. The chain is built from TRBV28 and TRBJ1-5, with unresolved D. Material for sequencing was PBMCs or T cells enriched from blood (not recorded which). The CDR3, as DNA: TGTGCCAGCAGTGACCCTCGGGAGAGGTATAGCAATCAGCCCCAGCATTTT. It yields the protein CASSDPRERYSNQPQHF.